This record looks at one TCR beta chain sequence and its context. As handled by the study authors: The authors estimated nucleated cell counts from reference gene primer amplification. Only in-frame clones appear in the TCRdb table, and some are missing; sequencing was by immunoSEQ multiplex PCR. V and J calls plus clone size are reproduced from that table; the DNA served to infer D and trimming. The table records almost 400,000 clones, approximately 87% of them present only once. The data were obtained in a study of blood T cell repertoires in COVID-19. Overall study context: There were acute and convalescent COVID-19 samples, and they came from the United States, Italy and Spain. From T cells, B-cell-depleted T cells, or PBMCs came the material, which was cDNA or gDNA.

Germline lookup yields CDR1 SGHRS and CDR2 YFSETQ. This CDR3 spans 17 amino acids. The germline V and J ends were trimmed by 0 bases and 2 bases, with 15 bases remaining between them. Followed longitudinally, the Seattle patients had been enrolled during active infection. The specimen sequenced was peripheral blood. The source is an older woman with COVID-19, enrolled during active disease. V is TRBV5-1 and J is TRBJ1-3; maybe TRBD1 (6 bases). The CDR3 coding sequence is TGCGCCAGCAGCTTGGCGGCCGCCAGGGGTGCTGGAAACACCATATATTTT. This translates into CASSLAAARGAGNTIYF.